This T cell receptor beta chain came from a study of T-cell reconstitution after alpha-beta-depleted transplantation in children. Study-level findings and limits: The main origin of T-cell counts and diversity one year after transplant was newly produced T cells. Reportedly, only several hundred clones from non-depleted graft cells drove alpha-beta T-cell counts at about two months. Some patients showed high day-60 TCRbeta diversity, which derived from surviving recipient T cells and thymic progenitors.

A library of TCRbeta sequences, prepared with unique molecular identifiers, was generated. TCRdb recomputed calls from the PCR reads with MiXCR, one row per CDR3 protein. This sample has 600,000 to 700,000 distinct CDR3 sequences, with about 12% found just once. The CDR3 totals 16 residues. V was pared by 2 bases and J by 6 bases, with 8 bases of the junction left unmatched. The germline V gene encodes CDR1 LNHNV and CDR2 YYDKDF (reference sequence). With regard to this clonotype: Its cognate antigen is unknown.

This rearrangement joins TRBV15 to TRBJ2-2, with 8 bases lining up with TRBD1. The sequence derives from a girl aged 2-9 years with congenital amegakaryocytic thrombocytopenia, due to receive a stem cell transplant. The sequences come from PBMCs, collected before TCRalphabeta/CD19-depleted stem cell transplant. The DNA for the CDR3 is TGTGCCACCAGCAGACCTTACCAGGGGGCAGCCGGGGAGCTGTTTTTT. Protein: CATSRPYQGAAGELFF.